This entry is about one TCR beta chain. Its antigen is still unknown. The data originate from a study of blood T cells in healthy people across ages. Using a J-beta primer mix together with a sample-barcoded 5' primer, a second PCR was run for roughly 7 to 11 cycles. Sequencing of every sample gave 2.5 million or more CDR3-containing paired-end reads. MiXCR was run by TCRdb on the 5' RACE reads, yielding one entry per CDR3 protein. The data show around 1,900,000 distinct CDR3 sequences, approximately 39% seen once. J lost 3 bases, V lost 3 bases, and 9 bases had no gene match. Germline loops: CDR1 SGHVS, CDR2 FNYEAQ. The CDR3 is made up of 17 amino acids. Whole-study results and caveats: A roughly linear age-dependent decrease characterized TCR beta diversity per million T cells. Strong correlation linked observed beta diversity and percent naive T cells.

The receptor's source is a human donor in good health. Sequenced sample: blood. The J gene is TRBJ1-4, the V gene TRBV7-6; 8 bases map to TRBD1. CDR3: CASSFRQGPGSNEKLFF. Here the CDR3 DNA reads TGTGCCAGCAGCTTCCGACAGGGGCCTGGGTCTAATGAAAAACTGTTTTTT.